The rows below give T cell receptor beta chains drawn from one sample of a study of blood T cell repertoires in COVID-19. Profiled with immunoSEQ multiplex PCR; TCRdb holds only in-frame clones, not every one. Of roughly 310,000 clones in the sample, about nine tenths were seen once. Source material: peripheral blood. Receptors originate from a woman aged 30 to 39 with COVID-19, enrolled during active disease. The CDR3 runs from the conserved cysteine through the conserved F or W. A D gene is named only where the DNA matches it firmly. Clone size is shown for a subset of rows, as once, few, many or a class of expanded clone.

>TRBV16|TRBJ2-3|-|TRBD1
CASSERPDRVTDTQYF
TGTGCCAGCAGCGAGAGACCCGACAGGGTAACAGATACGCAGTATTTT
>TRBV29-1|TRBJ2-3|-|-
CSVERLVGPDTQYF
TGCAGCGTTGAGAGACTAGTTGGCCCAGATACGCAGTATTTT
>TRBV19|TRBJ2-7|-|-
CASSADGYEQYF
TGTGCCAGTAGTGCCGACGGGTACGAGCAGTACTTC
>TRBV3-1/TRBV3-2|TRBJ2-1|-|-
CASSQDQEQYSYNEQFF
TGTGCCAGCAGCCAAGATCAAGAACAGTACTCCTACAATGAGCAGTTCTTC
>TRBV11-3|TRBJ2-7|-|-
CASSLESGYEQYF
TGTGCCAGCAGCTTAGAGTCCGGTTACGAGCAGTACTTC
>TRBV7-8|TRBJ2-7|many|-
CASSDRRVTSWEQYF
TGTGCCAGCAGCGATAGGAGGGTAACATCTTGGGAGCAGTACTTC
>TRBV6-6|TRBJ1-1|-|TRBD1
CASSYLGQGTEAFF
TGTGCCAGCAGTTACCTAGGACAGGGAACTGAAGCTTTCTTT
>TRBV11-2|TRBJ2-5|-|-
CASSFIPASLLGEETQYF
TGTGCCAGCAGCTTTATCCCAGCGAGCCTCCTGGGAGAGGAGACCCAGTACTTC
>TRBV5-8|TRBJ1-6|once|-
CASTETGNLPLHF
TGTGCCAGCACCGAAACGGGGAATTTACCCCTCCACTTT
>TRBV11-2|TRBJ1-1|once|-
CASSLAVGAPNTEAFF
TGTGCCAGCAGCTTAGCAGTGGGGGCGCCGAACACTGAAGCTTTCTTT
>TRBV14|TRBJ2-2|-|TRBD1
CASSRPGTGQRAGELFF
TGTGCCAGCAGCCGCCCCGGGACAGGGCAGCGGGCCGGGGAGCTGTTTTTT
>TRBV9|TRBJ2-7|-|TRBD1
CASSASTGGLNEQYF
TGTGCCAGCAGCGCGTCGACAGGGGGCTTGAACGAGCAGTACTTC
>TRBV7-8|TRBJ2-5|-|-
CASSLAAGVETQYF
TGTGCCAGCAGCTTAGCGGCAGGGGTGGAGACCCAGTACTTC
>TRBV24-1|TRBJ2-1|-|TRBD1
CATSDFSGQGPNEQFF
TGTGCCACCAGTGATTTTTCGGGACAGGGACCCAATGAGCAGTTCTTC
>TRBV27|TRBJ2-1|-|TRBD1
CASSPATGLTYNEQFF
TGTGCCAGCAGTCCAGCGACAGGGCTAACCTACAATGAGCAGTTCTTC
>TRBV4-2|TRBJ2-6|-|-
CASSHRQSSGANVLTF
TGTGCCAGCAGCCACCGACAAAGCTCTGGGGCCAACGTCCTGACTTTC
>TRBV6-5|TRBJ1-1|-|-
CASRRGRGNTEAFF
TGTGCCAGCAGGCGCGGGAGGGGGAACACTGAAGCTTTCTTT
>TRBV7-9|TRBJ1-2|-|-
CASSFTQGEGGYTF
TGTGCCAGCAGCTTTACACAGGGAGAGGGAGGCTACACCTTC
>TRBV5-1|TRBJ1-6|once|-
CASSPGQPYNSPLHF
TGCGCCAGCAGCCCTGGACAGCCCTATAATTCACCCCTCCACTTT
>TRBV7-8|TRBJ2-2|-|-
CASSPQVTGELFF
TGTGCCAGCAGCCCACAGGTTACCGGGGAGCTGTTTTTT
>TRBV28|TRBJ1-2|-|-
CASSSRRGGAAHGYTF
TGTGCCAGCAGTAGCCGTCGGGGGGGCGCGGCACATGGCTACACCTTC
>TRBV12-5|TRBJ2-1|-|TRBD2
CASGLAGGYNEQFF
TGTGCTAGTGGTTTGGCGGGAGGGTACAATGAGCAGTTCTTC
>TRBV4-2|TRBJ2-3|-|TRBD2
CASTTGTGGFTDTQYF
TGTGCCAGCACCACGGGAACGGGAGGGTTCACAGATACGCAGTATTTT
>TRBV30|TRBJ1-2|-|-
CAWSNLGYGYTF
TGTGCCTGGAGTAACCTCGGCTATGGCTACACCTTC
>TRBV24-1|TRBJ1-2|-|TRBD1
CATSPGGYGYTF
TGTGCCACCAGCCCAGGGGGCTATGGCTACACCTTC
>TRBV19|TRBJ1-5|-|-
CASSVESYSNQPQHF
TGTGCCAGTAGTGTGGAGAGCTATAGCAATCAGCCCCAGCATTTT
>TRBV9|TRBJ1-2|-|TRBD1
CASSPRPTGGGGYTF
TGTGCCAGCAGCCCAAGACCGACAGGGGGCGGTGGCTACACCTTC
>TRBV18|TRBJ2-1|-|TRBD2
CASSPPGTRDEQFF
TGTGCCAGCTCACCACCCGGGACTAGAGATGAGCAGTTCTTC
>TRBV24-1|TRBJ2-3|-|-
CATSQNTDTQYF
TGTGCCACCTCACAGAACACAGATACGCAGTATTTT
>TRBV19|TRBJ1-5|few|TRBD1
CASSMTGGYQPQHF
TGTGCCAGTAGTATGACAGGGGGTTATCAGCCCCAGCATTTT
>TRBV6-5|TRBJ1-1|-|-
CASSSRVTYVGTEAFF
TGTGCCAGCAGTTCCAGGGTGACCTACGTCGGCACTGAAGCTTTCTTT
>TRBV27|TRBJ2-7|-|TRBD2
CASSLYGGVQYF
TGTGCCAGCAGTTTATATGGGGGGGTGCAGTACTTC
>TRBV7-2|TRBJ2-7|-|TRBD1
CASSPGTGTYEQYF
TGTGCCAGCAGCCCCGGGACAGGGACCTACGAGCAGTACTTC
>TRBV19|TRBJ1-5|-|TRBD1
CASSPGGRSNQPQHF
TGTGCCAGTAGTCCAGGGGGTCGGAGCAATCAGCCCCAGCATTTT
>TRBV27|TRBJ1-4|-|-
CASSSLGGRNEKLFF
TGTGCCAGCAGTTCCCTTGGGGGGAGGAACGAAAAACTGTTTTTT
>TRBV30|TRBJ1-5|-|TRBD1
CAWGTGTGDFRGNQPQHF
TGTGCCTGGGGGACCGGGACAGGGGATTTTAGGGGCAATCAGCCCCAGCATTTT
>TRBV11-2|TRBJ2-1|-|-
CASSLNAGRLEQFF
TGTGCCAGCAGCTTAAATGCGGGGCGACTTGAGCAGTTCTTC
>TRBV5-8|TRBJ2-6|-|TRBD1
CASSLGDSPSGANVLTF
TGTGCCAGCAGCTTGGGGGACAGCCCCTCTGGGGCCAACGTCCTGACTTTC
>TRBV27|TRBJ2-3|-|TRBD1
CASNPRGFSTDTQYF
TGTGCCAGCAACCCCAGGGGGTTCAGCACAGATACGCAGTATTTT
>TRBV15|TRBJ1-1|-|-
CATSRGGTSNTEAFF
TGTGCCACCAGCAGAGGGGGGACTTCGAACACTGAAGCTTTCTTT
>TRBV2|TRBJ1-6|-|TRBD1
CASRVGQGRNSPLHF
TGTGCCAGCAGAGTAGGACAGGGGAGAAATTCACCCCTCCACTTT
>TRBV27|TRBJ1-6|-|TRBD1
CASSLPDRRNSPLHF
TGTGCCAGCAGTTTACCGGACAGGAGGAATTCACCCCTCCACTTT
>TRBV30|TRBJ2-3|-|TRBD2
CAWSGLAGDTDTQYF
TGTGCCTGGAGTGGCCTAGCGGGAGACACAGATACGCAGTATTTT
>TRBV2|TRBJ2-3|-|-
CASSPTSTDTQYF
TGTGCCAGCAGTCCAACTAGCACAGATACGCAGTATTTT
>TRBV7-2|TRBJ1-1|-|TRBD1
CASSLQTGDPQAFF
TGTGCCAGCAGCTTACAGACAGGGGATCCCCAAGCTTTCTTT
>TRBV10-3|TRBJ1-1|-|-
CAISEGQREAFF
TGTGCCATCAGTGAGGGACAGCGTGAAGCTTTCTTT
>TRBV4-1|TRBJ2-3|-|-
CASSQVGIQADTQYF
TGCGCCAGCAGCCAAGTGGGCATCCAGGCAGATACGCAGTATTTT
>TRBV30|TRBJ2-7|-|TRBD2
CAWSPRPAGAYEQYF
TGTGCCTGGAGTCCCCGCCCAGCGGGAGCCTACGAGCAGTACTTC
>TRBV27|TRBJ2-7|-|TRBD2
CASSSAGGSYEQYF
TGTGCCAGCAGTTCAGCGGGAGGCTCCTACGAGCAGTACTTC
>TRBV28|TRBJ1-5|-|-
CASSLVTTGGNQPQHF
TGTGCCAGCAGTTTAGTTACGACCGGGGGCAATCAGCCCCAGCATTTT